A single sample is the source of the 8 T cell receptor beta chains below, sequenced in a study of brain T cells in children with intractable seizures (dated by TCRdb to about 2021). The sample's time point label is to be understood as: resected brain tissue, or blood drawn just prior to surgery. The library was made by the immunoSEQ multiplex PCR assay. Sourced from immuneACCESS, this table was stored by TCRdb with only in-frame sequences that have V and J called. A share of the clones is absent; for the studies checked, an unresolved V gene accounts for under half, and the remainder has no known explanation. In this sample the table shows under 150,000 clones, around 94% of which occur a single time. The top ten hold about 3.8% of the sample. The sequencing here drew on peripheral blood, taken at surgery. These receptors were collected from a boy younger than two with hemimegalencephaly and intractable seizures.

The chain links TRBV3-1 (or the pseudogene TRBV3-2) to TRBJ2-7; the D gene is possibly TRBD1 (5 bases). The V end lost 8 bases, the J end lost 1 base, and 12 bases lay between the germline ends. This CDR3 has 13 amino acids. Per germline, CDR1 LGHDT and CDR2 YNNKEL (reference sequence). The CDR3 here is CASSRGLSYEQYF. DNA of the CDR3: TGTGCCAGCTCTAGGGGTTTATCCTACGAGCAGTACTTC.

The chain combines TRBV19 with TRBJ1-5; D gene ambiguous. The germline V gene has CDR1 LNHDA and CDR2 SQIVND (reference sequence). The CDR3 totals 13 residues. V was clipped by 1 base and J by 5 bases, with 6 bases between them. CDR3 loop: CASSIGPHQPQHF. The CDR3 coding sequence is TGTGCCAGTAGTATAGGACCCCATCAGCCCCAGCATTTT.

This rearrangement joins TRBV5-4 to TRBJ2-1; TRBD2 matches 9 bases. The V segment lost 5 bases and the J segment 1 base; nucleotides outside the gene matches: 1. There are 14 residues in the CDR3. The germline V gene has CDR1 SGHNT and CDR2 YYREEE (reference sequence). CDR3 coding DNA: TGTGCCAGCAGGCTAGCGGGATCCTACAATGAGCAGTTCTTC. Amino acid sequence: CASRLAGSYNEQFF.

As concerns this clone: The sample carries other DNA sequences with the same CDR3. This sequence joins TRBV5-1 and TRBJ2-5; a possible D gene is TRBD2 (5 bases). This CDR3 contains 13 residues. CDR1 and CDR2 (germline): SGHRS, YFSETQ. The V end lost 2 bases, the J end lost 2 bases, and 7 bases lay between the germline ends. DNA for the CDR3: TGCGCCAGCAGCTTTTCGGGGCAAGAGACCCAGTACTTC. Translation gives CASSFSGQETQYF.

DNA of the CDR3: TGCGCCAGCAGCCTTGGACAGCAGACGTTAGCCTACGAGCAGTACTTC. The encoded protein is CASSLGQQTLAYEQYF. The chain employs TRBV5-1 and TRBJ2-7, with D possibly TRBD1 on 6 matching bases. V lost 4 bases, J lost 2 bases, and 19 bases lay in between. The germline gives CDR1 SGHRS, CDR2 YFSETQ. The CDR3 covers 16 residues.

In DNA, the CDR3 is TGTGCCAGTAGTACCCTGGGGAACTATGGCTACACCTTC. It specifies CASSTLGNYGYTF. This chain uses TRBV19 with TRBJ1-2; D uncertain. V lost 4 bases and J 2 bases, leaving 8 bases between the germline ends. This CDR3 has 13 amino acids. In germline, CDR1 is LNHDA, CDR2 SQIVND (reference sequence).

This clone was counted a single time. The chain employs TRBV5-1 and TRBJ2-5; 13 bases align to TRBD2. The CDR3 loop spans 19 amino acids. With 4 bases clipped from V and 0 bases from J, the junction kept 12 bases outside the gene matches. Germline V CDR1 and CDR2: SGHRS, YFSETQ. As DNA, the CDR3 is TGCGCCAGCAGCGGACCAACTAGCGGGAGGGTGAGACACCAAGAGACCCAGTACTTC. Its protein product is CASSGPTSGRVRHQETQYF.

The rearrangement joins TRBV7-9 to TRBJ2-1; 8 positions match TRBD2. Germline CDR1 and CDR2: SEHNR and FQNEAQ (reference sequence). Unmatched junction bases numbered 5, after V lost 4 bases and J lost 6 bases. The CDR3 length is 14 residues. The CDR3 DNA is TGTGCCAGCAGCTCCCCCGGGGGGGTCAATGAGCAGTTCTTC. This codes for CASSSPGGVNEQFF.